The entry below gives a single T cell receptor beta chain sequence along with its context. Its antigen is still unknown. Base qualities are not recorded, but no much larger clone differs from it by a single base. The TCR beta CDR3 region was amplified with a multiplex PCR system whose first round of about 11 cycles used 32 V-gene forward primers and 13 J-gene reverse primers. A QIAGEN Multiplex PCR Kit was used for first-round PCR, and the primer sequences were filed in Chinese patent CN105087789A. Illumina universal primers were added in a second PCR round performed with the Phusion High-Fidelity PCR Kit. The TCR libraries underwent paired-end sequencing with a read length of 151 bp on the Illumina HiSeq X Ten platform. The authors' pipeline ran thus. Cutadapt removed reads without multiplex PCR primers, PEAR merged read pairs, and MiXCR with default settings called CDR3 regions. Repertoire diversity used Shannon entropy, and clonality was computed as one minus Shannon entropy divided by ln of productive unique sequence count. A clonotype counted as a dominant or high-frequency T-cell clone when its frequency was 0.5% or higher. TCRdb reworked the public reads: Q25 trimming with fastp, MiXCR clone assembly, productive beta chains retained. Every CDR3 protein is listed once, alongside the most common genes and DNA of its rows. It is TCRdb's table, rather than the study itself, that gives the V and J calls and clone size. This sample holds roughly 1,900 distinct CDR3 sequences; under 25% were observed only once. The ten largest clones represent 8.9% of the sample.

The data were obtained in a study of immune heterogeneity within non-small cell lung tumors listed by TCRdb under 2018. Regarding the research as a whole: Histology comprised a handful of squamous cell carcinomas, nine to ten non-squamous carcinomas and 1 tumor not otherwise specified. To look at intratumoral immune heterogeneity, the study ran whole-exome sequencing, RNA-seq and TCR beta repertoire sequencing on several spatially distinct regions taken from every NSCLC tumor. TCR repertoires were analyzed from 57 tumor loci of under 18 patients, whereas transcriptome data were available for only about 46 loci from about a dozen patients. For mutant peptides 8 to 11 amino acids long, netMHCpan-3.0 predicted neoantigen binding to the HLA alleles of each patient. The investigation overall reported the following: Within a patient, identical dominant CDR3B clonotypes were found to recur across loci, yet unique high-frequency clones were also harbored in different tumor locations. High-frequency TCR beta clonotypes were found to be largely distinct between individual patients. Local T-cell repertoire clonality showed a statistically significant but moderate positive correlation with local tumor mutational burden (R around 0.36).

For the TCR template, genomic DNA was extracted from bulk tumor tissue, and approximately 640 ng of gDNA was amplified for each sample. During surgery, multiple biopsies were taken from each primary tumor, with sampling sites spaced as far apart as possible within the tumor mass. The study cohort was described as untreated, and the patients were newly diagnosed NSCLC cases having curative surgery. The donor group was made up of roughly 15 newly diagnosed non-small cell lung cancer patients undergoing surgery with curative intent. Two independent pathologists reviewed the resected tumor masses. Only DNA and RNA samples of high quality went on to sequencing. According to the germline V gene, CDR1 reads LGHNA and CDR2 reads YSLEER. The CDR3 runs 16 amino acids, cysteine and phenylalanine included. The CDR3 DNA has 48 bases and is translated from base 1. Trimmed from V: 1 base; trimmed from J: 5 bases; junction bases lacking a gene match: 6.

This receptor was identified in a woman aged 50 to 60 with non-small cell lung cancer. Sequenced material: lung tumor tissue. The chain couples TRBV4-3 to TRBJ2-5, and 11 junction bases match TRBD1. DNA sequence: TGCGCCAGCAGCCAAGGGACAGGGGGCACGTTTGAGACCCAGTACTTC. Translated, it gives CASSQGTGGTFETQYF.